This T cell receptor beta chain originates from a study of blood T cell repertoires in COVID-19. Study at large: PBMCs, B-cell-depleted T cells, or T cells were the source of the cDNA or gDNA that made up the material.

Seattle-derived patients entered the study during active infection and were followed longitudinally. Notes on this clone: Additional DNA sequences in this sample encode the identical CDR3.

Germline V gene sequence: CDR1 MNHEY, CDR2 SVGAGI. CDR3 size: 13 residues. V gave up 6 bases and J gave up 2 bases, with 10 bases separating them. Source study methods: Estimation of nucleated cell counts was performed using reference gene primer amplification. The assay was immunoSEQ multiplex PCR, and TCRdb's table has in-frame clones only and misses some. From that table come the V and J calls and clone size; the DNA was used to work out D and trimming. The sample lists under 300,000 clones, approximately 84% occurring once. The gene calls are TRBV6-5 and TRBJ1-1; perhaps TRBD1 as D (5 bases). The sample consisted of peripheral blood. This TCR came from a human donor with COVID-19, enrolled during active disease. The donor label of this sample is uncertain. In DNA, the CDR3 is TGTGCCAGCAGAACAAGGGGAAACACTGAAGCTTTCTTT. It yields the protein CASRTRGNTEAFF.